Listed here are 10 T cell receptor beta chains from one sample, sequenced in a study of T cell repertoires in breast cancer. An expanded emulsion RT-PCR with primers for all TCR V genes paired CD8+ T cell chains. Blocking oligonucleotides added to a second nested PCR suppressed unpaired genes. From the emulsion pairing reads, TCRdb called clonotypes with MiXCR, one entry per CDR3 protein. Of about 4,000 distinct CDR3 sequences detected, 30% to 40% appear once; the ten largest clones hold approximately 33%. Sequencing used CD8+ T cells. All receptors derive from a pool of human donors with breast cancer or a healthy control (not recorded which).

About this clonotype itself: One junction end does not reproduce the germline sequence, and a read error may be involved. The V and J genes are TRBV29-1 and TRBJ1-1; no clear D gene. The germline V gene has CDR1 SQVTM and CDR2 ANQGSEA. CDR3 size: 14 residues. CDR3 protein: CSVGRTQTDAEAFF. CDR3 nucleotide sequence: TGCAGCGTTGGACGGACCCAAACGGACGCTGAAGCCTTCTTT.

The genes are TRBV2 and TRBJ2-7, with TRBD2 as a possible D gene (6 bases). The length of the CDR3 is 14 residues. Germline-derived CDR1 and CDR2 are SNHLY and FYNNEI. V lost 4 bases, J lost 3 bases, and 13 bases lay in between. Written as DNA, the CDR3 is TGTGCCAGCAGTGCAAGTAGACTAGTCTACGAGCAGTACTTC. This sequence encodes CASSASRLVYEQYF.

This clonotype is termed medium-sized. This rearrangement joins TRBV11-2 to TRBJ1-2; 9 nucleotides agree with TRBD1. Germline V gene lookup returns CDR1 SGHAT and CDR2 FQNNGV. The CDR3 extends over 20 amino acids. V was clipped by 4 bases and J by 4 bases; unmatched bases: 22. The CDR3 loop is CASSSPPTGTGPSTGYGYTF. In DNA form, the CDR3 reads TGTGCCAGCAGCTCACCACCAACCGGGACAGGGCCCAGCACCGGCTATGGCTACACCTTC.

Regarding this clonotype: This may be a read error, as it is one base from a much larger clone. The V call is TRBV20-1, the J call TRBJ2-7; D gene uncertain. Germline-derived CDR1 and CDR2 are DFQATT and SNEGSKA (reference sequence). The length of the CDR3 is 13 residues. The CDR3 bases are TGCAGTGCTAGCACGCCCCCCACCTACGGGCAGTACTTC. Translation gives CSASTPPTYGQYF.

This clonotype was observed many times. This chain connects TRBV25-1 to TRBJ2-7; D is perhaps TRBD1 or TRBD2 (5 bases each). V lost 8 bases to trimming and J lost 6 bases, with 14 bases between them. The germline gives CDR1 MGHDK, CDR2 SYGVNS. This CDR3 spans 12 amino acids. This CDR3 reads CASWGNSGEQYF. DNA of the CDR3: TGTGCCAGCTGGGGGAACAGTGGCGAGCAGTACTTC.

This clonotype was recorded only once. This may arise from a read error, as a much more abundant clone is one base away. V is TRBV6-1 and J is TRBJ1-5; no clear D gene. The CDR3 extends over 13 amino acids. Germline values: CDR1 MNHNS, CDR2 SASEGT. The CDR3 protein is CTSSLGRDQPQHF. The CDR3 DNA follows: TGTACCAGCAGTCTAGGACGGGATCAGCCCCAGCATTTT.

This clonotype was found many times. The V and J genes are TRBV20-1 and TRBJ2-1; 9 nucleotides align to TRBD2. The CDR3 covers 15 residues. Germline V gives CDR1 DFQATT, CDR2 SNEGSKA (reference sequence). The V gene end was trimmed by 0 bases and the J gene end by 7 bases; junction bases not matched to a gene: 7. The CDR3 is CSAREGGRAENEQFF. CDR3 DNA: TGCAGTGCTAGAGAGGGCGGGAGGGCTGAAAATGAGCAGTTCTTC.

This clonotype is labeled as large. The genes are TRBV7-2 and TRBJ1-5; 9 nucleotides match TRBD1. V was pared by 5 bases and J by 5 bases, with 7 bases of the junction left unmatched. The CDR3 has 15 residues. Germline-derived CDR1 and CDR2 are SGHTA and FQGNSA. The CDR3 DNA reads as TGTGCCAGCAGCGTCCGGGACAGGGTTGATCAGCCCCAGCATTTT. Its protein product is CASSVRDRVDQPQHF.

This clonotype was detected a few times. This rearrangement joins TRBV15 to TRBJ2-1; D not certain. Germline V CDR1 and CDR2: LNHNV, YYDKDF (reference sequence). The CDR3 covers 12 residues. Trimming left V 0 bases short and J 10 bases short, with 7 bases between. The CDR3 protein is CATSRERNEQFF. Here the CDR3 DNA reads TGTGCCACCAGCAGAGAGAGGAACGAGCAGTTCTTC.

This chain uses TRBV30 with TRBJ1-4; D call uncertain. Trimming cost V 2 bases and J 10 bases, with 8 bases left between them. The CDR3 consists of 11 residues. Per the germline V gene, CDR1 is GTSNPN and CDR2 is SVGIG (reference sequence). CDR3: CAWSPKVKLFF. The CDR3 nucleotides read TGTGCCTGGAGTCCGAAAGTAAAACTGTTTTTT.